Listed below are T cell receptor beta chains from one sample, sequenced in a study of B cell selection in AIRE deficiency. Profiled with immunoSEQ multiplex PCR; TCRdb holds only in-frame clones, not every one. The repertoire holds about 25,000 clones, with 96% as singletons. Sequencing input: CD4+CD127+ conventional T cells sorted from PBMCs. All receptors derive from a human donor in good health. CDR3s include the opening cysteine and the closing phenylalanine or tryptophan. The D gene is left open where the match is weak. Not all rows give a size; the values are once, few, many and, for expanded clones, a class.

>NA|NA|TRBV7-6|TRBJ1-1
TGTGCCAGCAGCTTACGATTGAACACTGAAGCTTTCTTT
CASSLRLNTEAFF
>NA|NA|TRBV10-3|TRBJ1-1
TGTGCCATCAGTGAGACGCGAGAGGGAGCAATGAACACTGAAGCTTTCTTT
CAISETREGAMNTEAFF
>TRBD2|NA|TRBV27|TRBJ2-5
TGTGCCAGCAGTTTAAGGGGACTAGCGGGAGAGACCCAGTACTTC
CASSLRGLAGETQYF
>TRBD2|NA|TRBV19|TRBJ2-1
TGTGCCAGTAGTATAGATGGGGGGGGTCTCTACAATGAGCAGTTCTTC
CASSIDGGGLYNEQFF
>NA|NA|TRBV6-5|TRBJ2-1
TGTGCCAGCAGTTCAGATATGAACAATGAGCAGTTCTTC
CASSSDMNNEQFF
>TRBD1|NA|TRBV11-1|TRBJ2-1
TGTGCCAGCAGCGAGGACAGGGGGGGCAAGGAGCAGTTCTTC
CASSEDRGGKEQFF
>TRBD1|NA|TRBV7-3|TRBJ2-1
TGTGCCAGCAGCCCGGGACAGGCCTATGAGCAGTTCTTC
CASSPGQAYEQFF
>TRBD1|NA|TRBV30|TRBJ1-1
TGTGCCTGGTCCAGGGGGGTGGGCACTGAAGCTTTCTTT
CAWSRGVGTEAFF
>NA|NA|TRBV7-2|TRBJ1-4
TGTGCCAGCAGCTACTCAACTAATGAAAAACTGTTTTTT
CASSYSTNEKLFF
>NA|NA|TRBV6-6|TRBJ2-3
TGTGCCAGCAGAAACAGAGGGGGGGTAGGGACAGATACGCAGTATTTT
CASRNRGGVGTDTQYF
>TRBD1|NA|TRBV6-5|TRBJ1-6
TGTGCCAGCAGGAGGACAGGGATAGATTCACCCCTCCACTTT
CASRRTGIDSPLHF
>TRBD1|NA|TRBV18|TRBJ2-7
TGTGCCAGCTCAACCCTCGGACAGGGGGAGAACGAGCAGTACTTC
CASSTLGQGENEQYF
>NA|NA|TRBV19|TRBJ1-1
TGTGCCAGTCAAATGAACACTGAAGCTTTCTTT
CASQMNTEAFF
>NA|NA|TRBV19|TRBJ1-2
TGTGCCACCTCCAGGGTAAACTATGGCTACACCTTC
CATSRVNYGYTF
>NA|NA|TRBV10-1|TRBJ1-4
TGCGCCAGCAGTGAGGGTAATGAAAAACTGTTTTTT
CASSEGNEKLFF
>TRBD1|once|TRBV19|TRBJ1-2
TGTGCCAGTAGTCGAGGGGGCACCATCAACTATGGCTACACCTTC
CASSRGGTINYGYTF
>NA|NA|TRBV5-1|TRBJ2-3
TGCGCCAGCAGCTTCACAGTCACAGATACGCAGTATTTT
CASSFTVTDTQYF
>NA|NA|TRBV6-6|TRBJ1-4
TGTGCCAGCAACCAGGGAAGAGAAAAACTGTTTTTT
CASNQGREKLFF
>NA|NA|TRBV19|TRBJ2-5
TGTGCCAGTACAGCGGGCCAAGAGACCCAGTACTTC
CASTAGQETQYF
>NA|NA|TRBV5-4|TRBJ2-7
TGTGCCAGCAGCTTGGCGGGCACAACTGCCTACGAGCAGTACTTC
CASSLAGTTAYEQYF
>TRBD2|NA|TRBV7-7|TRBJ2-5
TGTGCCAGCAGCTCGGGACTAGCGGGGATCCCACAAGAGACCCAGTACTTC
CASSSGLAGIPQETQYF
>NA|NA|TRBV2|TRBJ2-5
TGTGCCAGCAGTGAGGGGGGAAGCCAAGAGACCCAGTACTTC
CASSEGGSQETQYF
>NA|once|TRBV27|TRBJ1-1
TGTGCCAGCAGTTTATTCAGGGCCACTGAAGCTTTCTTT
CASSLFRATEAFF
>NA|NA|TRBV5-1|TRBJ1-5
TGCGCCAGCAGCTTGGGCCGGAATCAGCCCCAGCATTTT
CASSLGRNQPQHF
>NA|NA|TRBV5-1|TRBJ2-7
TGCGCCAGCAGCTTGGAAGGACACCTCTCCTACGAGCAGTACTTC
CASSLEGHLSYEQYF
>NA|NA|TRBV7-8|TRBJ1-2
TGTGCCTCCGGGATGGGGTTGGGTTACACCTTC
CASGMGLGYTF
>NA|NA|TRBV11-3|TRBJ1-1
TGTGCCAGCAGCCCGGCGGGGATGAACACTGAAGCTTTCTTT
CASSPAGMNTEAFF